The subject of this entry is one TCR beta chain. This CDR3 spans 15 amino acids. Trimming took 0 bases from V and 5 from J, leaving 16 bases between them. CDR1 and CDR2 (germline): DFQATT, SNEGSKA (reference sequence). TCRdb re-analysed the RT-PCR reads in MiXCR, keeping a single row per CDR3 protein. The sample has about 700,000 distinct CDR3 sequences, 13% to 15% seen once. This chain uses TRBV20-1 with TRBJ2-5; no firm D call. Material for sequencing was memory CD4+ T cells from blood. The source of this sequence is a female donor in good health, serving as a healthy control. The CDR3 protein is CSARDRIYDGETQYF. In DNA form, the CDR3 reads TGCAGTGCTAGAGACAGGATTTACGATGGGGAGACCCAGTACTTC.